This TCR beta chain stems from a study of blood T cell repertoires in COVID-19. Participants were aged roughly 18 to 100 years from around 25 US areas. Clones were sequenced by immunoSEQ multiplex PCR, and TCRdb holds only the in-frame ones, with some missing. Here the sample spans about 180,000 clones, about 82% being singletons. CDR1 is LGHDT and CDR2 is YNNKEL in the germline V gene (reference sequence). Trimming removed 2 bases from V and 0 bases from J; junction bases left unmatched: 12. CDR3 length: 19 amino acids. This rearrangement joins TRBV3-1 (or the pseudogene TRBV3-2) to TRBJ1-2; TRBD1 matches 10 bases. The sample comprised PBMCs or T cells enriched from blood (not recorded which). This sequence was found in a woman between 25 and 40 years old who had recovered from COVID-19. CDR3 bases: TGTGCCAGCAGCCAAAAAGCGTGGGGACAGGGGACTACTAACTATGGCTACACCTTC. This sequence encodes CASSQKAWGQGTTNYGYTF.